The 20 T cell receptor beta chains in this list originate from one sample, sequenced in a study of blood T cell repertoires in COVID-19. Clones were read by immunoSEQ multiplex PCR, and TCRdb kept only the in-frame ones, dropping some. The sample includes 200,000 to 300,000 clones, about 90% of them seen just once. The sequencing input was peripheral blood. The receptors were sampled from a man between 60 and 75 years old with acute or convalescent COVID-19.

The rearrangement links TRBV9 to TRBJ1-4; 9 bases match TRBD1. V was pared by 0 bases and J by 6 bases, with 6 bases of the junction left unmatched. The CDR3 runs 16 residues. Germline assignment: CDR1 SGDLS and CDR2 YYNGEE. CDR3 nucleotides: TGTGCCAGCAGCGTAGGGGGACAGGGCCGGTATGAAAAACTGTTTTTT. Translating it yields CASSVGGQGRYEKLFF.

This chain links TRBV7-2 with TRBJ1-4, with 8 bases aligning to TRBD1. The trim removed 5 bases at V and 5 bases at J, leaving 7 bases unmatched. Germline V lookup: CDR1 SGHTA, CDR2 FQGNSA. This CDR3 contains 15 residues. The CDR3, as DNA: TGTGCCAGCAGCCCTAACAGGGGGGGAAATGAAAAACTGTTTTTT. This sequence encodes CASSPNRGGNEKLFF.

The table lists this clone with a count of one. The rearrangement joins TRBV28 to TRBJ1-1; 9 bases agree with TRBD1. Looked up from germline, CDR1 is MDHEN and CDR2 is SYDVKM. V gave up 5 bases and J gave up 10 bases; unmatched junction bases: 8. This CDR3 has 13 residues. This CDR3 is CASSRDRVPRAFF. In DNA, the CDR3 is TGTGCCAGCAGTCGGGACAGGGTTCCAAGAGCTTTCTTT. The complete variable domain, with remaining parts taken from reference TRBV28 and TRBJ1-1, reads DVKVTQSSRYLVKRTGEKVFLECVQDMDHENMFWYRQDPGLGLRLIYFSYDVKMKEKGDIPEGYSVSREKKERFSLILESASTNQTSMYLCASSRDRVPRAFFGQGTRLTVV.

The genes are TRBV6-4 and TRBJ1-1; D gene unclear. Germline values: CDR1 MRHNA, CDR2 SNTAGT. The V and J ends lost 6 bases and 1 base respectively, with 6 bases between them. This CDR3 comprises 12 residues. The CDR3 here is CASSSENTEAFF. DNA of the CDR3: TGTGCCAGCAGCTCAGAGAACACTGAAGCTTTCTTT.

The genes are TRBV19 and TRBJ1-4, with TRBD1 as a possible D gene (5 bases). There are 16 residues in the CDR3. Germline V gene data show CDR1 as LNHDA and CDR2 as SQIVND (reference sequence). V gave up 6 bases and J gave up 8 bases, with 22 bases separating them. CDR3 sequence reads: CASSLNRTPGGEKLFF. DNA for the CDR3: TGTGCCAGTAGCCTAAATCGGACACCGGGGGGGGAAAAACTGTTTTTT.

A few counts support this clone. The CDR3 region has the DNA TGTGCCAGCAGTCCCCGGACAGGGTTTTATGGCTACACCTTC. Protein: CASSPRTGFYGYTF. This rearrangement joins TRBV6-5 to TRBJ1-2; TRBD1 aligns across 8 bases. The CDR3 runs to 14 residues. V dropped 5 bases and J dropped 5; count of bases not matched to a gene: 7. CDR1 and CDR2 from the germline V gene are MNHEY and SVGAGI.

This chain uses TRBV28 with TRBJ2-7; no definite D call. With 2 bases removed from V and 3 bases from J, the gap between germline ends came to 8 bases. Germline V gene sequence: CDR1 MDHEN, CDR2 SYDVKM. This CDR3 has 13 residues. Here the CDR3 DNA reads TGTGCCAGCAGTTTAACAGTCGGCTACGAGCAGTACTTC. Its protein is CASSLTVGYEQYF.

The chain recombines TRBV28 with TRBJ2-6, with D possibly matching TRBD2 (6 bases). V gave up 3 bases and J gave up 2 bases, with 8 bases separating them. This CDR3 is 15 amino acids long. CDR1 and CDR2 (germline): MDHEN, SYDVKM. The CDR3 region is CASSFWGAGANVLTF. In nucleotides, the CDR3 is TGTGCCAGCAGTTTTTGGGGGGCTGGGGCCAACGTCCTGACTTTC.

The chain employs TRBV19 and TRBJ2-7; TRBD2 matches at 9 bases. From germline, CDR1 is LNHDA and CDR2 SQIVND (reference sequence). There are 15 residues in the CDR3. Germline trimming cut 4 bases from V and 2 bases from J; bases unmatched to any gene: 6. The CDR3 bases are TGTGCCAGTAGTAAATGGACTAGCGCCACCTACGAGCAGTACTTC. Protein: CASSKWTSATYEQYF.

The CDR3 bases are TGTGCCAGCAGCGTAGTGGCTAGCGGGAAGGTAGGGAATGAGCAGTTCTTC. This sequence encodes CASSVVASGKVGNEQFF. The V gene is TRBV9, the J gene TRBJ2-1, with 9 bases that match TRBD2. This CDR3 has 17 amino acids. Germline assignment: CDR1 SGDLS and CDR2 YYNGEE. The V segment lost 0 bases and the J segment 7 bases; nucleotides outside the gene matches: 11.

The gene calls are TRBV3-1 (or the pseudogene TRBV3-2) and TRBJ1-2; 9 bases line up with TRBD1. In germline, CDR1 is LGHDT, CDR2 YNNKEL (reference sequence). With V trimmed by 0 bases and J by 7 bases, 12 bases remained unmatched. This CDR3 has 17 residues. The CDR3 sequence is CASSQDLGTGSKGGYTF. The CDR3 DNA is TGTGCCAGCAGCCAAGATTTGGGGACAGGGTCAAAGGGTGGCTACACCTTC.

The CDR3 loop is CASSMQGIHEQYF. CDR3 sequence (DNA): TGTGCCAGTAGTATGCAGGGGATCCACGAGCAGTACTTC. The V gene is TRBV19, the J gene TRBJ2-7; possibly TRBD1 for D (6 bases). Trimming took 3 bases from V and 5 from J, leaving 11 bases between them. The CDR3 consists of 13 residues. Germline CDR1 LNHDA, CDR2 SQIVND (reference sequence).

The chain links TRBV18 to TRBJ2-7; 8 nucleotides match TRBD1. Germline V gene sequence: CDR1 KGHSH, CDR2 LQKENI. The J segment lost 4 bases and the V segment lost 6 bases, leaving 14 bases of the junction unmatched. This CDR3 is built from 16 residues. The CDR3 bases are TGTGCCAGCTCCTCGGCAGGGGGCTTATTAGGTTACGAGCAGTACTTC. The encoded protein is CASSSAGGLLGYEQYF.

The table lists this clone with a few counts. The chain combines TRBV28 with TRBJ2-7, with 9 bases that match TRBD1. CDR1 is MDHEN and CDR2 is SYDVKM in the germline V gene. The V gene end was trimmed by 5 bases and the J gene end by 6 bases; junction bases not matched to a gene: 11. The length of the CDR3 is 15 residues. The CDR3 region has the DNA TGTGCCAGCAGTATGCCCGGGACAGGGCGGGCCGAGCAGTACTTC. This gives the protein CASSMPGTGRAEQYF. The full variable domain, rest sourced from reference TRBV28 and TRBJ2-7, is DVKVTQSSRYLVKRTGEKVFLECVQDMDHENMFWYRQDPGLGLRLIYFSYDVKMKEKGDIPEGYSVSREKKERFSLILESASTNQTSMYLCASSMPGTGRAEQYFGPGTRLTVT.

The chain has TRBV4-2 and TRBJ1-1, with TRBD1 identical over 8 bases. Germline V lookup: CDR1 LGHNA, CDR2 YNFKEQ. This CDR3 has 16 amino acids. V trimming: 0 bases; J trimming: 6 bases; junction bases outside the gene matches: 9. CDR3 protein: CASSQDWTGPGAEAFF. Written as DNA, the CDR3 is TGTGCCAGCAGCCAAGATTGGACAGGGCCTGGGGCTGAAGCTTTCTTT.

The chain uses TRBV9 and TRBJ1-6; D is possibly TRBD1 (5 bases). The CDR3 has 14 amino acids. V lost 0 bases and J 7 bases, leaving 8 bases between the germline ends. Looked up from germline, CDR1 is SGDLS and CDR2 is YYNGEE. DNA of the CDR3: TGTGCCAGCAGCGTAGTCCCAGGGAATTCACCCCTCCACTTT. This translates into CASSVVPGNSPLHF.

The chain couples TRBV11-3 to TRBJ2-7; maybe TRBD1 (5 bases). Germline CDR1 SGHNT, CDR2 YENEEA. V was clipped by 5 bases and J by 3 bases, with 14 bases between them. CDR3 length: 14 residues. CDR3: CASSRWGSDYEQYF. CDR3 nucleotides: TGTGCCAGCAGCCGGTGGGGCTCCGACTACGAGCAGTACTTC.

The rearrangement joins TRBV19 to TRBJ1-1; D is undetermined. The CDR3 loop spans 13 amino acids. Trimming took off 3 bases at V and 1 base at J, with 6 bases between the two ends. The V gene's germline CDR1 is LNHDA and CDR2 SQIVND (reference sequence). The CDR3 DNA sequence: TGTGCCAGTAGTATTAGTGAGAACACTGAAGCTTTCTTT. The encoded protein is CASSISENTEAFF.

The chain has TRBV28 and TRBJ2-7; no reliable D call. Trimming took 1 base from V and 9 from J, leaving 10 bases between them. The germline V gene has CDR1 MDHEN and CDR2 SYDVKM. There are 12 residues in the CDR3. The CDR3 region is CASSLSTAVQYF. CDR3 nucleotides: TGTGCCAGCAGTTTATCCACAGCCGTGCAGTACTTC.

This chain joins TRBV5-1 and TRBJ2-1, with TRBD2 matching over 12 bases. Germline CDR1 and CDR2: SGHRS and YFSETQ. This CDR3 comprises 18 residues. The trim removed 2 bases at V and 8 bases at J, leaving 14 bases unmatched. CDR3: CASSFRAYGLAGRDEQFF. For the CDR3, the DNA is TGCGCCAGCAGCTTCCGCGCATACGGACTAGCGGGAAGGGATGAGCAGTTCTTC.